Presented here are 19 T cell receptor beta chains from one specimen sequenced in a study of radiotherapy plus CTLA-4 blockade in lung cancer. Assay: immunoSEQ multiplex PCR; the TCRdb copy retains only in-frame clones and omits some. The table lists roughly 50,000 clones, around 69% of them singletons. The specimen was peripheral blood, collected from a patient treated with radiotherapy plus ipilimumab. Every receptor here comes from a human donor with non-small cell lung cancer who had stable disease on radiotherapy plus ipilimumab.

V usage is TRBV7-7 and J usage is TRBJ2-5, with 10 bases fitting TRBD2. From germline, CDR1 is SSHAT and CDR2 FNYEAQ (reference sequence). V was pared by 4 bases and J by 3 bases, with 5 bases of the junction left unmatched. The CDR3 contains 15 residues. The CDR3 loop is CASSSSLAGEETQYF. DNA of the CDR3: TGTGCCAGCAGCTCAAGCCTAGCGGGGGAAGAGACCCAGTACTTC.

This clone was seen only a few times. The J gene is TRBJ1-1, the V gene TRBV7-6, with TRBD1 identical over 7 bases. In germline, CDR1 is SGHVS, CDR2 FNYEAQ. V shed 5 bases and J 2 bases; nucleotides not matched to a gene: 8. This CDR3 has 15 amino acids. The CDR3 region has the DNA TGTGCCAGCAGCGATCCCGGGACAGCCAACACTGAAGCTTTCTTT. Translating gives CASSDPGTANTEAFF.

V is TRBV25-1 and J is TRBJ2-5, with a weak D call TRBD1 (5 bases). This CDR3 has 14 amino acids. The V gene lost 8 bases and the J gene lost 3 bases, with 16 bases spanning the gap. Germline V CDR1 and CDR2: MGHDK, SYGVNS. This chain's CDR3 is CASLGHLPKETQYF. The CDR3 DNA sequence: TGTGCCAGCCTTGGACATTTACCTAAAGAGACCCAGTACTTC. The full variable domain, with the rest looked up from reference TRBV25-1 and TRBJ2-5, is EADIYQTPRYLVIGTGKKITLECSQTMGHDKMYWYQQDPGMELHLIHYSYGVNSTEKGDLSSESTVSRIRTEHFPLTLESARPSHTSQYLCASLGHLPKETQYFGPGTRLLVL.

The V call is TRBV12-5, the J call TRBJ1-6, with D possibly being TRBD1 (5 bases). The CDR3 loop spans 17 amino acids. Germline V lookup: CDR1 LGHNT, CDR2 FRNRAP. V was shortened by 0 bases and J by 5 bases, with 14 bases between the two germline ends. CDR3 sequence reads: CASGLVLGVRDNSPLHF. CDR3 bases: TGTGCTAGTGGTTTGGTACTGGGGGTTCGGGATAATTCACCCCTCCACTTT. Combining the CDR3 with reference TRBV12-5 and TRBJ1-6 gives the whole variable domain DARVTQTPRHKVTEMGQEVTMRCQPILGHNTVFWYRQTMMQGLELLAYFRNRAPLDDSGMPKDRFSAEMPDATLATLKIQPSEPRDSAVYFCASGLVLGVRDNSPLHFGNGTRLTVT.

The chain recombines TRBV9 with TRBJ1-1; the D gene is possibly TRBD1 (5 bases). Germline V lookup: CDR1 SGDLS, CDR2 YYNGEE. V lost 5 bases and J 1 base, leaving 12 bases between the germline ends. CDR3 length equals 14 residues. CDR3 sequence reads: CASSGTDWNTEAFF. The CDR3 nucleotides read TGTGCCAGCAGTGGGACCGACTGGAACACTGAAGCTTTCTTT.

V and J are TRBV4-3 and TRBJ2-7, with D perhaps matching TRBD1 or TRBD2 (5 bases each). The CDR3 is 13 residues long. CDR1 LGHNA and CDR2 YSLEER come from the germline V gene. Trimming stripped 0 bases from V and 7 bases from J, with 10 bases between. The CDR3 coding sequence is TGCGCCAGCAGCCAAGAGGTTTGGGGGGAGCAGTACTTC. This translates into CASSQEVWGEQYF.

V gene TRBV19 combines with J gene TRBJ1-2; D uncertain. Looked up from germline, CDR1 is LNHDA and CDR2 is SQIVND (reference sequence). Trimming cost V 5 bases and J 8 bases, with 12 bases left between them. The CDR3 consists of 12 residues. The CDR3 region has the DNA TGTGCCAGTAGTCTCAGGACGGGCGGCTACACCTTC. Translating it yields CASSLRTGGYTF.

V usage is TRBV4-3 and J usage is TRBJ1-6; 8 bases map to TRBD1. The CDR3 extends over 15 amino acids. Trimming took 0 bases from V and 8 from J; bases not matched to a gene: 3. Germline V gene sequence: CDR1 LGHNA, CDR2 YSLEER. The CDR3 spells CASSQDSDRDSPLHF. CDR3 sequence (DNA): TGCGCCAGCAGCCAAGATTCGGACAGGGATTCACCCCTCCACTTT.

The chain employs TRBV11-2 and TRBJ2-4, with TRBD1 identical over 9 bases. The CDR3 loop spans 15 amino acids. The trim removed 6 bases at V and 1 base at J, leaving 4 bases unmatched. Germline V gene sequence: CDR1 SGHAT, CDR2 FQNNGV. The CDR3 reads CASRGGTGAKNIQYF. As DNA, the CDR3 is TGTGCCAGCAGGGGGGGGACAGGGGCCAAAAACATTCAGTACTTC.

V gene TRBV28 combines with J gene TRBJ1-2; D is unresolved. Germline CDR1 and CDR2: MDHEN and SYDVKM. The CDR3 consists of 14 residues. Between the trimmed V and J ends, which lost 5 bases and 0 bases, there was a span of 10 bases. The CDR3: CASSKLGTNYGYTF. Written as DNA, the CDR3 is TGTGCCAGCAGTAAATTGGGGACTAACTATGGCTACACCTTC.

The chain has TRBV4-1 and TRBJ1-1; D gene unclear. The CDR3 loop spans 14 amino acids. Trimming removed 0 bases at V and 1 base at J, with 6 bases between. The germline gives CDR1 MGHRA, CDR2 YSYEKL. The CDR3 DNA sequence: TGCGCCAGCAGCCAAGATCCCGCGAACACTGAAGCTTTCTTT. Protein: CASSQDPANTEAFF.

This chain connects TRBV20-1 to TRBJ1-1; D not certain. Trimming left V 3 bases short and J 4 bases short, with 6 bases between. This CDR3 has 11 amino acids. Germline-derived CDR1 and CDR2 are DFQATT and SNEGSKA (reference sequence). The CDR3 coding sequence is TGCAGTGCTAGCCGAGGCACTGAAGCTTTCTTT. Protein: CSASRGTEAFF.

The gene calls are TRBV10-3 and TRBJ1-1; D uncertain. Trimming cost V 0 bases and J 7 bases, with 9 bases left between them. CDR1 ENHRY and CDR2 SYGVKD come from the germline V gene. The CDR3 runs 13 residues. The CDR3 DNA sequence: TGTGCCATCAGTGAGTCGGAAGGGCTTGAAGCTTTCTTT. Amino acid sequence: CAISESEGLEAFF.

The rearrangement links TRBV29-1 to TRBJ1-1; D possibly corresponds to TRBD1 (5 bases). Trimming removed 4 bases at V and 3 bases at J, with 9 bases between. The CDR3 contains 12 residues. The germline CDR1 and CDR2 sequences are SQVTM and ANQGSEA. CDR3 sequence: CSVGGEYTEAFF. The CDR3 region has the DNA TGCAGCGTTGGAGGGGAGTACACTGAAGCTTTCTTT.

The gene calls are TRBV7-2 and TRBJ2-1, with D tentatively TRBD2 (5 bases). The CDR3 spans 14 residues. The V gene's germline CDR1 is SGHTA and CDR2 FQGNSA. V lost 3 bases and J 6 bases, leaving 12 bases between the germline ends. CDR3 nucleotides: TGTGCCAGCAGCTTGGGAGCCGTGGGCAATGAGCAGTTCTTC. This codes for CASSLGAVGNEQFF.

The chain carries TRBV6-6 and TRBJ1-1; possible D gene TRBD1, 5 bases. This CDR3 spans 14 amino acids. The germline CDR1 and CDR2 sequences are MNHNY and SVGAGI (reference sequence). Deletions cut 7 bases from V and 0 bases from J, with 12 bases between. The CDR3 sequence: CASKGSGMNTEAFF. Written as DNA, the CDR3 is TGTGCCAGCAAGGGGAGCGGAATGAACACTGAAGCTTTCTTT.

This clone was seen more than once but under ten times. The chain has TRBV5-1 and TRBJ1-2, with TRBD1 as a possible D gene (5 bases). The CDR3 covers 14 residues. CDR1 is SGHRS, CDR2 YFSETQ, per germline. The ends were cut back, 0 bases at V and 1 base at J, with 7 bases in the middle. CDR3 DNA sequence: TGCGCCAGCAGCTTGGTTCAGGGTAACTATGGCTACACCTTC. This sequence encodes CASSLVQGNYGYTF. Variable domain in full (rest from reference TRBV5-1 and TRBJ1-2): KAGVTQTPRYLIKTRGQQVTLSCSPISGHRSVSWYQQTPGQGLQFLFEYFSETQRNKGNFPGRFSGRQFSNSRSEMNVSTLELGDSALYLCASSLVQGNYGYTFGSGTRLTVV.

This clone has only one observation. J is TRBJ1-2 and V is TRBV30, with D possibly matching TRBD1 (6 bases). The CDR3 totals 13 residues. V dropped 2 bases and J dropped 4 bases, with 11 bases sitting between them. Germline loops: CDR1 GTSNPN, CDR2 SVGIG (reference sequence). The CDR3 sequence: CAWSRTELYGYTF. The CDR3 DNA is TGTGCCTGGAGTAGGACAGAGCTCTATGGCTACACCTTC.

In its sample, this clone was seen many times. The rearrangement joins TRBV19 to TRBJ1-6; 10 positions match TRBD1. This CDR3 has 16 residues. Trimming cost V 7 bases and J 7 bases; bases outside gene matches: 10. Germline V gives CDR1 LNHDA, CDR2 SQIVND (reference sequence). The CDR3 nucleotides are TGTGCCAGTACCCCCGGGGGGACAGGGGCCAATTCACCCCTCCACTTT. Amino acid sequence: CASTPGGTGANSPLHF.